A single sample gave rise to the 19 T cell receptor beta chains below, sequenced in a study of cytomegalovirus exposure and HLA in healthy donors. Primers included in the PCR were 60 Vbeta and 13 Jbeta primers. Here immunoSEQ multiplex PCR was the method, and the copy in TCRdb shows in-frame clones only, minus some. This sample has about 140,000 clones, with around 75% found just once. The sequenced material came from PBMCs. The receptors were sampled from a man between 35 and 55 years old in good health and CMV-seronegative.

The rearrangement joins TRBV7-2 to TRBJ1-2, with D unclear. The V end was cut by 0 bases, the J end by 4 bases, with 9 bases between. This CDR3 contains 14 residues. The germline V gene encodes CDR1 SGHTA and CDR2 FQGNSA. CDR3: CASSLAGGLYGYTF. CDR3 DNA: TGTGCCAGCAGCTTAGCAGGAGGACTCTATGGCTACACCTTC.

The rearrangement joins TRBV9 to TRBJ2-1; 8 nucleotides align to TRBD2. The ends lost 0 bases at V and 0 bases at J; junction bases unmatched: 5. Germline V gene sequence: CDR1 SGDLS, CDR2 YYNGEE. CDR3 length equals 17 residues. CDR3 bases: TGTGCCAGCAGCGTAGATGCGGGGGGACTCTCCTACAATGAGCAGTTCTTC. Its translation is CASSVDAGGLSYNEQFF.

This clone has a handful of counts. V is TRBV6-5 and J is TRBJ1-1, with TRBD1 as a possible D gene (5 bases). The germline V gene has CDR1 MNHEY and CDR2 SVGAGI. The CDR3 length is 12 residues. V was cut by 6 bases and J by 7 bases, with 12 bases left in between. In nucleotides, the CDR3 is TGTGCCAGCAGATTTACAAGGGGTGAAGCTTTCTTT. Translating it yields CASRFTRGEAFF.

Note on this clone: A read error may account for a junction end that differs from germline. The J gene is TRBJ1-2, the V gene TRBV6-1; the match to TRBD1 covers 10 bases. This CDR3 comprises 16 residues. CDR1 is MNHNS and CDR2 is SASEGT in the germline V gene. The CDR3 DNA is TGTGCCAGCAGTGAAGGGGGACAGGGGCGAGGCTATGGCCACACCTTC. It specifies CASSEGGQGRGYGHTF.

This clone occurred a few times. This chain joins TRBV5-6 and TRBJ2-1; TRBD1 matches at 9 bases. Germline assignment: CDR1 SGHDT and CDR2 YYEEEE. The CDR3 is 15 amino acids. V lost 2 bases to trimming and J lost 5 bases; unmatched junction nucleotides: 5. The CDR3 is CASSFRDRAHNEQFF. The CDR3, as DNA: TGTGCCAGCAGCTTCCGGGACAGGGCCCACAATGAGCAGTTCTTC.

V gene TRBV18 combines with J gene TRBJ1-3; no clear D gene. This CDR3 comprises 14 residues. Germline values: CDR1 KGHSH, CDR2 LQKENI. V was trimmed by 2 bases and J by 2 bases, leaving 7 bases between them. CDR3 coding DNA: TGTGCCAGCTCACCAGAGGGCCCTGGAAACACCATATATTTT. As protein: CASSPEGPGNTIYF.

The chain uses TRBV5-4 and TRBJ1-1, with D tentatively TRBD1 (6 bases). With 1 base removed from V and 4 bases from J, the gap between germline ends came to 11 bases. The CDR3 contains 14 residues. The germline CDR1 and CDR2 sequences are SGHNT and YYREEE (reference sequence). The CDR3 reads CASSLTGRSTEAFF. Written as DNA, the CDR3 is TGTGCCAGCAGCTTGACAGGGCGGAGCACTGAAGCTTTCTTT. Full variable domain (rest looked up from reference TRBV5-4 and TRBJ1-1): ETGVTQSPTHLIKTRGQQVTLRCSSQSGHNTVSWYQQALGQGPQFIFQYYREEENGRGNFPPRFSGLQFPNYSSELNVNALELDDSALYLCASSLTGRSTEAFFGQGTRLTVV.

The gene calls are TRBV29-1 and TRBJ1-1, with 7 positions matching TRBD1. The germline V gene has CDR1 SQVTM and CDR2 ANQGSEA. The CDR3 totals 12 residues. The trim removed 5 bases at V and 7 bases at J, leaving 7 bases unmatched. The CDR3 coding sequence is TGCAGCGTTCCCGACAGGGCCTGTGAAGCTTTCTTT. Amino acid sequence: CSVPDRACEAFF.

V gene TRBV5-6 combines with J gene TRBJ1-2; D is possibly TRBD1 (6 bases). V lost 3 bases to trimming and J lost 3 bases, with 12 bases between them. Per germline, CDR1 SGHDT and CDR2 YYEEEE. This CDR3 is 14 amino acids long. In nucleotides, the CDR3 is TGTGCCAGCAGCTCCCTGGGGGCGCACTATGGCTACACCTTC. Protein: CASSSLGAHYGYTF. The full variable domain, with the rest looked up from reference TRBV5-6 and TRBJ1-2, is DAGVTQSPTHLIKTRGQQVTLRCSPKSGHDTVSWYQQALGQGPQFIFQYYEEEERQRGNFPDRFSGHQFPNYSSELNVNALLLGDSALYLCASSSLGAHYGYTFGSGTRLTVV.

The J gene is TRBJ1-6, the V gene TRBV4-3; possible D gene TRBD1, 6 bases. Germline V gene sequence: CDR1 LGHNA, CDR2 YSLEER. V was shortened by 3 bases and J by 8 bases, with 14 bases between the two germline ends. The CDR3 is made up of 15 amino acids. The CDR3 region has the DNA TGCGCCAGCAGCCAGGCTACAGGGATCGATTCACCCCTCCACTTT. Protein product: CASSQATGIDSPLHF.

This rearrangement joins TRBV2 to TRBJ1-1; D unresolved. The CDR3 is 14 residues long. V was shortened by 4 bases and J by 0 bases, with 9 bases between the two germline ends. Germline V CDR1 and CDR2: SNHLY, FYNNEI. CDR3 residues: CASSVRQMNTEAFF. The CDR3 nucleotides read TGTGCCAGCAGTGTCAGACAAATGAACACTGAAGCTTTCTTT.

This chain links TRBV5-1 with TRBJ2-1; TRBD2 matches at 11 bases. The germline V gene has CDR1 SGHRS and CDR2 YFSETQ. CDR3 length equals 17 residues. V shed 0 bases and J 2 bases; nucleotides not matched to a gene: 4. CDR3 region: CASSLAQGLAAYNEQFF. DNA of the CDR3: TGCGCCAGCAGCTTGGCTCAGGGACTAGCGGCCTACAATGAGCAGTTCTTC.

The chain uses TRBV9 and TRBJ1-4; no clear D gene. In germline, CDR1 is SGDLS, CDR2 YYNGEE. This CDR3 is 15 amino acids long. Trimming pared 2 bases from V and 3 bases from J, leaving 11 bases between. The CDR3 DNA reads TGTGCCAGCAGCGTTGGGGAGGTTGCTAATGAAAAACTGTTTTTT. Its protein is CASSVGEVANEKLFF.

The CDR3 DNA follows: TGTGCCACCAGCAGCGCCGCATCGAACAGGGCCGGGGAGCTGTTTTTT. Protein sequence: CATSSAASNRAGELFF. V and J are TRBV15 and TRBJ2-2, with D perhaps TRBD1 (6 bases). The CDR3 runs 16 residues. Per germline, CDR1 LNHNV and CDR2 YYDKDF (reference sequence). Trimming pared 3 bases from V and 6 bases from J, leaving 17 bases between.

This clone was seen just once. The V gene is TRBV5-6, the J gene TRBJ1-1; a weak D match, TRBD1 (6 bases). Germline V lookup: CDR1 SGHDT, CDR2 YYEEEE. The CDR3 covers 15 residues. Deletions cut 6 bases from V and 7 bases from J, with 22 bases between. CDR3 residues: CASIPSPILGGEAFF. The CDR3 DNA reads TGTGCCAGCATCCCGAGCCCCATCTTAGGGGGTGAAGCTTTCTTT. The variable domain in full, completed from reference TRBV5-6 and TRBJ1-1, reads DAGVTQSPTHLIKTRGQQVTLRCSPKSGHDTVSWYQQALGQGPQFIFQYYEEEERQRGNFPDRFSGHQFPNYSSELNVNALLLGDSALYLCASIPSPILGGEAFFGQGTRLTVV.

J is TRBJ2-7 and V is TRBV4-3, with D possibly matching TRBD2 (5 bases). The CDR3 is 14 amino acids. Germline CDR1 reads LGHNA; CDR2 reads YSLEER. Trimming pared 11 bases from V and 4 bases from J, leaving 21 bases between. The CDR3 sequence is CAAGELDQKYEQYF. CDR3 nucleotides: TGCGCCGCTGGTGAACTAGACCAAAAGTACGAGCAGTACTTC.

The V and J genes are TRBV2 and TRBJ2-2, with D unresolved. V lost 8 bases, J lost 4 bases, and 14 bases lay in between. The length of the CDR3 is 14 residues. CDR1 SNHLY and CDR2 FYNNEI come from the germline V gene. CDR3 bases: TGTGCCAGCCTCAATCTCCCGGGCACCGGGGAGCTGTTTTTT. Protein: CASLNLPGTGELFF.

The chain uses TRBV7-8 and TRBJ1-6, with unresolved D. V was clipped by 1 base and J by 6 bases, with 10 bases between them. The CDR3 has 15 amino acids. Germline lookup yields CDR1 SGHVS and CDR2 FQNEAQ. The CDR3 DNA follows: TGTGCCAGCAGCTTAGAGCTAGTGGGTAATTCACCCCTCCACTTT. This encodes CASSLELVGNSPLHF.

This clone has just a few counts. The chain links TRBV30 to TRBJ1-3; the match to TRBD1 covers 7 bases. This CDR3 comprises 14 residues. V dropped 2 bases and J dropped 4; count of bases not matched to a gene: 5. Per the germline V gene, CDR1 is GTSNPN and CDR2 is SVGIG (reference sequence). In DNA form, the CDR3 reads TGTGCCTGGAGTATGACAGGGACAGGAAACACCATATATTTT. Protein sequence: CAWSMTGTGNTIYF.